A selection of T cell receptor beta chains follows, all from one sample in a study of shared clonotypes between healthy human individuals. Profiling relied on immunoSEQ multiplex PCR, and the TCRdb table lists in-frame clones only, not all of them. Here the sample spans over a million clones, over 95% being singletons. Sequencing was done on a sample of naive CD4+ T cells sorted from blood. The receptors were sampled from a man younger than 45 in good health. The CDR3 runs from the conserved cysteine through the conserved F or W. Each record gives: J gene, D gene, clone size, V gene, CDR3 protein, CDR3 DNA. A D gene is named only where the DNA matches it firmly. Size values are once, few and many counts, or a class for expanded clones, and some rows have none.

TRBJ1-1,.,.,TRBV5-5,CASSFRHSNTEAFF,TGTGCCAGCAGCTTTCGGCACTCGAACACTGAAGCTTTCTTT
TRBJ2-7,TRBD2,.,TRBV6-5,CASSATSGSIDEQYF,TGTGCCAGCAGTGCGACTAGCGGGAGTATCGACGAGCAGTACTTC
TRBJ1-2,TRBD1,once,TRBV5-4,CASSLGGQGAYGYTF,TGTGCCAGCAGCTTGGGGGGACAGGGGGCCTATGGCTACACCTTC
TRBJ2-3,TRBD2,.,TRBV7-2,CASSFIAGGPPDTQYF,TGTGCCAGCAGCTTTATAGCGGGAGGGCCCCCAGATACGCAGTATTTT
TRBJ2-5,TRBD1,.,TRBV6-1,CASTLDRAHQETQYF,TGTGCCAGCACTCTGGACAGGGCTCACCAAGAGACCCAGTACTTC
TRBJ1-5,TRBD1,.,TRBV28,CASSPDRGRGNQPQHF,TGTGCCAGCAGCCCTGACAGGGGCCGGGGCAATCAGCCCCAGCATTTT
TRBJ2-4,.,.,TRBV28,CASIHPVENIQYF,TGTGCCAGTATACACCCCGTGGAAAACATTCAGTACTTC
TRBJ2-1,.,.,TRBV6-4,CASSDWKDANEQFF,TGTGCCAGCAGTGACTGGAAAGACGCTAATGAGCAGTTCTTC
TRBJ1-5,.,.,TRBV19,CATRGRGSNQPQHF,TGTGCCACCCGAGGCAGGGGAAGCAATCAGCCCCAGCATTTT
TRBJ1-2,TRBD1,.,TRBV9,CASSVAPGTGSWGYTF,TGTGCCAGCAGCGTAGCTCCAGGGACAGGGTCCTGGGGCTACACCTTC
TRBJ2-7,.,.,TRBV6-5,CASRDTGIYEQYF,TGTGCCAGCAGGGATACAGGAATCTACGAGCAGTACTTC
TRBJ1-1,.,.,TRBV4-3,CASSQDNGGNTEAFF,TGCGCCAGCAGCCAAGACAACGGGGGGAACACTGAAGCTTTCTTT
TRBJ2-1,.,once,TRBV7-9,CASSLGLSSYNEQFF,TGTGCCAGCAGCTTAGGTCTGAGCTCCTACAATGAGCAGTTCTTC
TRBJ2-7,.,.,TRBV6-5,CASSPRQVGPWEQYF,TGTGCCAGCAGTCCTCGACAGGTGGGCCCTTGGGAGCAGTACTTC
TRBJ2-1,.,.,TRBV5-4,CASSLETSYNEQFF,TGTGCCAGCAGCTTAGAGACTAGTTATAATGAGCAGTTCTTC
TRBJ2-7,TRBD1,.,TRBV6-1,CASSEGPGGYEQYF,TGTGCCAGCAGTGAAGGGCCAGGGGGTTACGAGCAGTACTTC
TRBJ2-7,TRBD2,.,TRBV27,CASSFGLAGYEQYF,TGTGCCAGCAGTTTTGGACTAGCGGGCTACGAGCAGTACTTC
TRBJ2-5,TRBD1,.,TRBV11-2,CASSLESGQGWPQYF,TGTGCCAGCAGCTTAGAGTCGGGACAGGGATGGCCCCAGTACTTC
TRBJ2-3,TRBD1,.,TRBV10-3,CATQRQGGEDTQYF,TGTGCCACCCAAAGACAGGGCGGAGAAGATACGCAGTATTTT
TRBJ1-4,.,.,TRBV9,CASSVARSGGISNEKLFF,TGTGCCAGCAGCGTAGCCAGGAGTGGGGGGATCTCTAATGAAAAACTGTTTTTT
TRBJ1-2,.,few,TRBV28,CASSFNEHGYTF,TGTGCCAGCAGTTTTAACGAACATGGCTACACCTTC
TRBJ2-7,TRBD1,.,TRBV4-3,CASSLRAGTDYEQYF,TGCGCCAGCAGCCTCCGAGCCGGGACAGACTACGAGCAGTACTTC
TRBJ2-1,.,.,TRBV14,CASSQEVLVHNEQFF,TGTGCCAGCAGCCAAGAGGTCCTAGTACACAATGAGCAGTTCTTC
TRBJ2-7,TRBD1,.,TRBV29-1,CSVCTPGTGHEQYF,TGCAGCGTTTGCACACCGGGGACAGGGCACGAGCAGTACTTC
TRBJ1-2,.,.,TRBV7-2,CASSLWQRRANYGYTF,TGTGCCAGCAGCTTATGGCAGCGTCGGGCTAACTATGGCTACACCTTC
TRBJ2-6,TRBD1,.,TRBV5-4,CASSLGYGRGLGSGANVLTF,TGTGCCAGCAGCTTGGGGTACGGTAGGGGGCTTGGCTCTGGGGCCAACGTCCTGACTTTC
TRBJ2-7,.,.,TRBV10-2,CASGEERAGAPVEQYF,TGCGCCAGCGGGGAAGAGCGGGCCGGAGCGCCCGTCGAGCAGTACTTC
TRBJ2-5,TRBD2,few,TRBV29-1,CSVGLAGAGETQYF,TGCAGCGTTGGACTAGCGGGAGCGGGGGAGACCCAGTACTTC
TRBJ1-4,.,.,TRBV9,CASSAGLATNEKLFF,TGTGCCAGCAGCGCAGGACTTGCAACTAATGAAAAACTGTTTTTT
TRBJ2-5,TRBD2,.,TRBV5-5,CASSFPGGLVETQYF,TGTGCCAGCAGCTTTCCGGGAGGGCTTGTGGAGACCCAGTACTTC
TRBJ2-1,TRBD2,.,TRBV9,CASSSGLAGIYNEQFF,TGTGCCAGCAGCTCTGGACTAGCGGGCATATACAATGAGCAGTTCTTC
TRBJ1-1,.,.,TRBV30,CAWSLSTGYTEAFF,TGTGCCTGGAGTTTATCAACGGGGTACACTGAAGCTTTCTTT
TRBJ2-7,TRBD2,.,TRBV18,CASSRPTSGAQYEQYF,TGTGCCAGCTCACGACCGACTAGCGGGGCGCAATACGAGCAGTACTTC
TRBJ2-5,.,.,TRBV5-4,CASSLELWETQYF,TGTGCCAGCAGCTTGGAGCTATGGGAGACCCAGTACTTC
TRBJ2-7,.,.,TRBV7-2,CASSRDTSYEQYF,TGTGCCAGCAGCCGGGACACCTCCTACGAGCAGTACTTC
TRBJ2-2,.,.,TRBV18,CASSRSETGELFF,TGTGCCAGCTCACGTTCGGAAACCGGGGAGCTGTTTTTT
TRBJ2-7,.,.,TRBV30,CAWRYGGRYEQYF,TGTGCCTGGAGGTATGGGGGCCGGTACGAGCAGTACTTC
TRBJ1-1,.,.,TRBV4-3,CASSLPLVPGHNNTEAFF,TGCGCCAGCAGCCTACCTCTCGTACCGGGACACAATAACACTGAAGCTTTCTTT
TRBJ2-1,TRBD2,.,TRBV19,CASSSPPPTSGVQWEQFF,TGTGCCAGTAGTTCACCGCCCCCCACTAGCGGTGTACAATGGGAGCAGTTCTTC
TRBJ2-7,TRBD2,.,TRBV5-1,CASSLGAGSRYEQYF,TGCGCCAGCAGCTTGGGAGCGGGAAGCAGGTACGAGCAGTACTTC
TRBJ1-2,.,.,TRBV27,CASSPAGYDLVNYGYTF,TGTGCCAGCAGCCCGGCGGGGTACGACCTAGTTAACTATGGCTACACCTTC
TRBJ2-2,.,.,TRBV6-6,CASSYRAPNTGELFF,TGTGCCAGCAGTTACAGGGCCCCGAACACCGGGGAGCTGTTTTTT
TRBJ1-2,.,.,TRBV9,CASTATTNYGYTF,TGTGCCAGCACGGCGACTACTAACTATGGCTACACCTTC
TRBJ2-7,TRBD1,.,TRBV29-1,CSVGDRTYEQYF,TGCAGCGTTGGGGACAGAACCTACGAGCAGTACTTC
TRBJ2-1,.,.,TRBV9,CASSGTTGNEQFF,TGTGCCAGCAGCGGGACAACAGGGAATGAGCAGTTCTTC
TRBJ2-1,TRBD2,.,TRBV11-2,CASSETLAGEQFF,TGTGCCAGCAGCGAGACCTTAGCGGGTGAGCAGTTCTTC
TRBJ2-7,.,.,TRBV21-1,CASSKNGTDSYEQYF,TGTGCCAGCAGCAAAAATGGGACAGACTCCTACGAGCAGTACTTC
TRBJ2-7,.,.,TRBV10-3,CAISESRAGAYEQYF,TGTGCCATCAGTGAGTCTAGAGCGGGCGCCTACGAGCAGTACTTC